Listed below are T cell receptor beta chains from one sample, sequenced in a study of CD8+ T cells in alopecia areata. The protocol was immunoSEQ multiplex PCR, while the TCRdb copy is restricted to in-frame clones and leaves out a portion. There are about 170,000 clones in the sample; 67% occur only once, and around 10% lies in the top ten. The source material was CD8+ T cells sorted from blood, sampled at week 0. Receptors were obtained from a human donor with alopecia areata. CDR3s include the opening cysteine and the closing phenylalanine or tryptophan. Fields, in order: CDR3 DNA, CDR3 protein, V gene, clone size, D gene, J gene. A D gene is named only where the DNA matches it firmly. Clone size is shown for a subset of rows, as once, few, many or a class of expanded clone.

TGTGCCAGCAGCTTGGGACACGGCACTGAAGCTTTCTTT	CASSLGHGTEAFF	TRBV5-5	.	.	TRBJ1-1
TGCGCCAGCAGCCAAGGGGGGCAGAACTACGAGCAGTACTTC	CASSQGGQNYEQYF	TRBV4-1	.	.	TRBJ2-7
TGTGCCACCAGCAGAGATCGTGGGGCTCAAGAGACCCAGTACTTC	CATSRDRGAQETQYF	TRBV15	few	.	TRBJ2-5
TGTGCCAGTGCCACGATAAAAGAGACCCAGTACTTC	CASATIKETQYF	TRBV7-9	once	.	TRBJ2-5
TGTGCCAGTAGGAGGACTGAAGCTTTCTTT	CASRRTEAFF	TRBV19	.	.	TRBJ1-1
TGTGCCAGCAGGCCTCACTCTAGGAGGACTGTTCAGCCCCAGCATTTT	CASRPHSRRTVQPQHF	TRBV28	few	.	TRBJ1-5
TGCAGCGTCCGGGACATGAGCTCTGGAAACACCATATATTTT	CSVRDMSSGNTIYF	TRBV29-1	.	.	TRBJ1-3
TGTGCCAGCAGCTTAGTACACCTAGCGGGGATAAGCTCCTACAATGAGCAGTTCTTC	CASSLVHLAGISSYNEQFF	TRBV7-2	.	TRBD2	TRBJ2-1
TGCGCCAGCAGCTCGAGACAGGGGAAAACCTACGAGCAGTACTTC	CASSSRQGKTYEQYF	TRBV4-1	.	TRBD1	TRBJ2-7
TGCGCCAGTAGGATCTCAGGGGGGGAAACTGAAGCTTTCTTT	CASRISGGETEAFF	TRBV5-1	.	TRBD1	TRBJ1-1
TGCGCCAGCAGCCAAGATGGGGGGGCTGGCACTGAAGCTTTCTTT	CASSQDGGAGTEAFF	TRBV4-1	.	.	TRBJ1-1
TGTGCCAGCAGTTTATCTGGGGCCAACGTCCTGACTTTC	CASSLSGANVLTF	TRBV27	.	.	TRBJ2-6
TGTGCCATCATGAGCGTTTACGAGCAGTACTTC	CAIMSVYEQYF	TRBV10-3	.	.	TRBJ2-7
TGTGCCAGCAGTGAGAGTAGCAATCAGCCCCAGCATTTT	CASSESSNQPQHF	TRBV6-1	.	.	TRBJ1-5
TGTGCCAGCAGTCGGTCGGGGGAGGTCTACGAGCAGTACTTC	CASSRSGEVYEQYF	TRBV27	.	.	TRBJ2-7
TGCAGCGTCCTTACAGGGAACACTGAAGCTTTCTTT	CSVLTGNTEAFF	TRBV29-1	.	.	TRBJ1-1
TGTGCCAGCAGCTTAATTAGAGATACGCAGTATTTT	CASSLIRDTQYF	TRBV13	.	.	TRBJ2-3
TGTGCCAGCAGCAAATGGCTTAGTGAAGCTTTCTTT	CASSKWLSEAFF	TRBV5-4	.	.	TRBJ1-1
TGTGCCACAGTTACAGAAGACTATGGCTACACCTTC	CATVTEDYGYTF	TRBV15	few	.	TRBJ1-2
TGTGCCAGCAGCACTGGACAGGGTGAAGCTTTCTTT	CASSTGQGEAFF	TRBV13	.	TRBD1	TRBJ1-1
TGTGCCAGTTCTCCAGCCTACAATGAGCAGTTCTTC	CASSPAYNEQFF	TRBV19	.	.	TRBJ2-1
TGCAGCGTTGAAGGGACTAGCGGGAGACAAGAGACCCAGTACTTC	CSVEGTSGRQETQYF	TRBV29-1	.	TRBD2	TRBJ2-5
TGTGCCAGCAGCGAGCCCCTCAGCGGGGGGACCACTTTGGCAGATACGCAGTATTTT	CASSEPLSGGTTLADTQYF	TRBV9	.	TRBD2	TRBJ2-3
TGTGCCAGCAGCTACGGACTAGCGGGGGGCGAATACGAGCAGTACTTC	CASSYGLAGGEYEQYF	TRBV7-9	.	TRBD2	TRBJ2-7
TGTGCCAGCAGCGGATCTAGCGGGGGGGCTGGCGACGAGCAGTACTTC	CASSGSSGGAGDEQYF	TRBV13	.	TRBD2	TRBJ2-7
TGCGCCAGCAGCTTTCATCAGGACTACAATGAGCAGTTCTTC	CASSFHQDYNEQFF	TRBV5-1	.	.	TRBJ2-1
TGCAGCGTTTTCGACAGGGTAACCTCGAATGAGCAGTTCTTC	CSVFDRVTSNEQFF	TRBV29-1	.	TRBD1	TRBJ2-1
TGTGCCAGCAGTACCTTCGGGACGGAATTCTACAATGAGCAGTTCTTC	CASSTFGTEFYNEQFF	TRBV27	few	.	TRBJ2-1
TGTGCCAGCAGCTGGGGCGCCACCGAGGGGGAACCCCAGCATTTT	CASSWGATEGEPQHF	TRBV7-6	few	.	TRBJ1-5
TGTGCCAGCAGCTTAGACCCACTACAGGCCACAGATACGCAGTATTTT	CASSLDPLQATDTQYF	TRBV7-9	.	.	TRBJ2-3
TGTGCCAGCAGCTTACGGTTAGACGTTGAAGCTTTCTTT	CASSLRLDVEAFF	TRBV11-2	.	.	TRBJ1-1
TGTGCCAGCAGTGGGAGGAACAGGCTGCTCGGGGAGACCCAGTACTTC	CASSGRNRLLGETQYF	TRBV6-1	.	.	TRBJ2-5
TGTGCCAGCAGCCTGGACAGGGGGAATCAGCCCCAGCATTTT	CASSLDRGNQPQHF	TRBV27	few	TRBD1	TRBJ1-5
TGTGCCGCTGGCGCAGGGCCCAGCACTGAAGCTTTCTTT	CAAGAGPSTEAFF	TRBV2	few	.	TRBJ1-1
TGTGCCAGCACCGACGGGCCAGGAAGAGGCACTGAAGCTTTCTTT	CASTDGPGRGTEAFF	TRBV27	many	.	TRBJ1-1
TGTGCCAGCAGCGAGGGACAGGGGATTTATGGCTACACCTTC	CASSEGQGIYGYTF	TRBV5-6	.	TRBD1	TRBJ1-2
TGTGCCAGCAGCTTAGCGTGGGAGTACGAGCAGTACTTC	CASSLAWEYEQYF	TRBV7-9	.	.	TRBJ2-7
TGTGCCTGGAGTACAACTGGAAACACCATATATTTT	CAWSTTGNTIYF	TRBV30	.	.	TRBJ1-3
TGTGCCAGCAGCTTAGAAGGGGGCGGTAATTCACCCCTCCACTTT	CASSLEGGGNSPLHF	TRBV7-8	.	TRBD1	TRBJ1-6
TGTGCCAGCAGGGACCGGGACACCAAAAATCCTAATGAGCAGTTCTTC	CASRDRDTKNPNEQFF	TRBV7-9	.	.	TRBJ2-1